This entry lists 32 T cell receptor beta chains sequenced from one sample in a study of spatial heterogeneity in lung cancer. Stated time point: sample taken at primary tumor resection. The sequenced material consisted of unsorted whole RNA from tumor, nontumor lung or frozen PBMC. MiXCR, run by TCRdb on the 5' RACE reads, gives a single entry per CDR3 protein. The sample contains tens of thousands of distinct CDR3 sequences, more than 7% of which appear only once. The sequences come from PBMCs, collected at surgery. The origin of the receptors is a female donor with early-stage non-small cell lung cancer.

This clonotype was observed at least ten times. The chain employs TRBV28 and TRBJ1-5; tentative D call: TRBD1 (6 bases). The CDR3 contains 16 residues. Trimming stripped 7 bases from V and 1 base from J, with 17 bases between. CDR1 MDHEN and CDR2 SYDVKM come from the germline V gene. The CDR3 reads CASIDQGWISNQPQHF. In DNA, the CDR3 is TGTGCCAGCATAGACCAGGGGTGGATAAGCAATCAGCCCCAGCATTTT.

This clonotype has ten or more counts. V gene TRBV5-4 combines with J gene TRBJ2-7, with a tentative D call TRBD2 (6 bases). The V end lost 0 bases, the J end lost 0 bases, and 10 bases lay between the germline ends. The CDR3 is 15 residues long. Germline V gene sequence: CDR1 SGHNT, CDR2 YYREEE (reference sequence). DNA for the CDR3: TGTGCCAGCAGCTTGGCTGGGGGACTCTCCTACGAGCAGTACTTC. This codes for CASSLAGGLSYEQYF.

Ten or more counts support this clonotype. The CDR3 DNA reads TGTGCCAGCAGTTACACTCGGTTTCAAGAGACCCAGTACTTC. Residues: CASSYTRFQETQYF. The chain couples TRBV6-5 to TRBJ2-5, with no clear D. Trimming stripped 2 bases from V and 2 bases from J, with 9 bases between. This CDR3 contains 14 residues. Germline assignment: CDR1 MNHEY and CDR2 SVGAGI.

This clonotype counts as medium-sized. The V gene is TRBV20-1, the J gene TRBJ1-2, with 8 bases that match TRBD1. The CDR3 has 13 amino acids. Per the germline V gene, CDR1 is DFQATT and CDR2 is SNEGSKA (reference sequence). V gave up 5 bases and J gave up 3 bases; unmatched junction bases: 5. CDR3 loop: CSAVDRGDYGYTF. CDR3 nucleotide sequence: TGCAGTGCTGTCGACAGGGGTGACTATGGCTACACCTTC.

In this sample, this clonotype turned up many times. J is TRBJ2-3 and V is TRBV27; D is possibly TRBD2 (6 bases). Germline CDR1 MNHEY, CDR2 SMNVEV (reference sequence). V lost 5 bases to trimming and J lost 3 bases, with 12 bases between them. This CDR3 spans 14 amino acids. The CDR3 spells CASSPTSMTDTQYF. Here the CDR3 DNA reads TGTGCCAGCAGTCCGACTAGTATGACAGATACGCAGTATTTT.

The chain couples TRBV12-3 or TRBV12-4 to TRBJ1-4; 7 bases line up with TRBD1. V lost 6 bases and J lost 6; bases outside the gene matches: 7. The CDR3 totals 14 residues. The CDR3 nucleotides read TGTGCCAGCAGGAGGGGGCAGGTAGATGAAAAACTGTTTTTT. Translated: CASRRGQVDEKLFF.

CDR3 in amino acids: CATSPRLAITDTQYF. CDR3 in DNA: TGTGCCACCAGCCCCCGACTAGCAATCACAGATACGCAGTATTTT. The chain employs TRBV15 and TRBJ2-3, with 7 nucleotides matching TRBD2. J was trimmed by 2 bases and V by 5 bases; bases with no gene match: 7. Germline V gene sequence: CDR1 LNHNV, CDR2 YYDKDF (reference sequence). This CDR3 has 15 amino acids. Using reference TRBV15 and TRBJ2-3 for the parts outside the CDR3, the full variable domain is DAMVIQNPRYQVTQFGKPVTLSCSQTLNHNVMYWYQQKSSQAPKLLFHYYDKDFNNEADTPDNFQSRRPNTSFCFLDIRSPGLGDTAMYLCATSPRLAITDTQYFGPGTRLTVL.

A word on this clonotype: A much bigger clone sits one base away, suggesting this may be a read error. The V and J genes are TRBV7-2 and TRBJ1-6; TRBD1 matches 7 bases. CDR1 is SGHTA, CDR2 FQGNSA, per germline. The ends lost 1 base at V and 10 bases at J; junction bases unmatched: 7. The CDR3 spans 15 residues. CDR3 sequence (DNA): TGTGCCAGCAGCTTAGGCGAGACAGGGAGGTCACCCCTCCACTTT. Its protein is CASSLGETGRSPLHF.

The rearrangement uses TRBV25-1 and TRBJ1-1; the match to TRBD1 covers 7 bases. Germline V gives CDR1 MGHDK, CDR2 SYGVNS. The CDR3 runs 15 residues. Trimming cost V 3 bases and J 1 base; bases outside gene matches: 5. The CDR3 sequence: CASSEGQNGNTEAFF. The CDR3 DNA is TGTGCCAGCAGTGAGGGACAGAATGGGAACACTGAAGCTTTCTTT.

This clonotype came up many times. The chain employs TRBV28 and TRBJ2-7, with unresolved D. Germline V gives CDR1 MDHEN, CDR2 SYDVKM. Between the trimmed V and J ends, which lost 1 base and 4 bases, there was a span of 2 bases. The CDR3 totals 11 residues. The CDR3 nucleotides read TGTGCCAGCAGTTTATTGTACGAGCAGTACTTC. As protein: CASSLLYEQYF.

At least ten counts were recorded for this clonotype. The gene calls are TRBV7-8 and TRBJ1-1; perhaps TRBD1 as D (5 bases). The CDR3 is 12 amino acids. The V gene lost 5 bases and the J gene lost 8 bases, with 12 bases spanning the gap. Germline CDR1 is SGHVS and CDR2 is FQNEAQ. The CDR3 region is CASSGVGTEAFF. Here the CDR3 DNA reads TGTGCCAGCAGCGGGGTAGGGACGGAAGCTTTCTTT.

About this clonotype itself: This may arise from a read error, as a much more abundant clone is one base away. Here the CDR3 omits its conserved ending phenylalanine or tryptophan, so a read error is the likely source. The V call is TRBV11-2, the J call TRBJ2-4, with D possibly matching TRBD1 (5 bases). CDR3 length equals 14 residues. V dropped 1 base and J dropped 1 base, with 5 bases sitting between them. The germline V gene encodes CDR1 SGHAT and CDR2 FQNNGV. The CDR3 DNA follows: TGTGCCAGCAGCTTAGCAGGGGCCAAAAACATTCAGTACCTC. Protein sequence: CASSLAGAKNIQYL.

Only a few counts were recorded for this clonotype. The V gene is TRBV3-1, the J gene TRBJ2-5; 9 bases are shared with TRBD2. The CDR3 loop spans 15 amino acids. After removal of 4 bases from V and 7 bases from J, the junction contained 10 bases not matched to a gene. Germline lookup yields CDR1 LGHDT and CDR2 YNNKEL (reference sequence). The CDR3 loop reads CASSPFAGGAGTQYF. The CDR3 DNA reads as TGTGCCAGCAGCCCCTTCGCGGGGGGGGCAGGGACCCAGTACTTC.

This clonotype was detected a few times. V gene TRBV27 combines with J gene TRBJ1-1; D perhaps matches TRBD1 (6 bases). V shed 6 bases and J shed 5 bases, with 25 bases lying between them. Looked up from germline, CDR1 is MNHEY and CDR2 is SMNVEV (reference sequence). This CDR3 is built from 17 residues. In DNA form, the CDR3 reads TGTGCCAGCAGCCTAAGGGCTGGAGTCGGGGGGCGGACTGAAGCTTTCTTT. The encoded protein is CASSLRAGVGGRTEAFF.

This clonotype came up a few times. The V call is TRBV11-3, the J call TRBJ1-1; D remains unclear. V gave up 1 base and J gave up 6 bases, with 9 bases separating them. The CDR3 loop spans 13 amino acids. Germline CDR1 is SGHNT and CDR2 is YENEEA. CDR3 sequence: CASSLGVGAEAFF. The CDR3, as DNA: TGTGCCAGCAGCTTAGGGGTCGGGGCTGAAGCTTTCTTT.

As DNA, the CDR3 is TGTGCCAGCAGCTTAAGTACTGGGGTAACCCAAGAGACCCAGTACTTC. Its protein product is CASSLSTGVTQETQYF. This rearrangement joins TRBV7-3 to TRBJ2-5; D not certain. The CDR3 contains 16 residues. V was clipped by 1 base and J by 1 base, with 13 bases between them. CDR1 is SGHTA and CDR2 is FQGTGA in the germline V gene.

This clonotype was seen only a few times. This chain joins TRBV20-1 and TRBJ2-7; possibly TRBD1 or TRBD2 for D (5 bases each). V was cut by 6 bases and J by 4 bases, with 13 bases left in between. The length of the CDR3 is 12 residues. Germline V gene data show CDR1 as DFQATT and CDR2 as SNEGSKA (reference sequence). The CDR3 nucleotides read TGCAGTGCCTCAGGGACCGGATACGAGCAGTACGTC. This translates into CSASGTGYEQYV.

The chain joins TRBV7-6 to TRBJ1-5, with D tentatively TRBD1 (5 bases). CDR1 is SGHVS and CDR2 is FNYEAQ in the germline V gene. V lost 0 bases and J lost 7, with 7 bases in between. The CDR3 is 13 residues long. The CDR3 DNA sequence: TGTGCCAGCAGCTTAGCCAAGGGGCAGCCCCAGCATTTT. It is translated as CASSLAKGQPQHF.

This clonotype was counted at least ten times. This rearrangement joins TRBV10-3 to TRBJ2-7, with 8 bases fitting TRBD1. The CDR3 spans 14 residues. Germline V gene sequence: CDR1 ENHRY, CDR2 SYGVKD. V dropped 4 bases and J dropped 0; count of bases not matched to a gene: 2. The CDR3 bases are TGTGCCATCAGTGTGGGACAGGACTCCTACGAGCAGTACTTC. Encoded protein: CAISVGQDSYEQYF.

This clonotype has at least ten counts. The chain uses TRBV28 and TRBJ2-7, with D hard to call. The CDR3 consists of 14 residues. Germline V gene lookup returns CDR1 MDHEN and CDR2 SYDVKM. V shed 8 bases and J shed 3 bases, with 17 bases lying between them. The CDR3 coding sequence is TGTGCCAGCTCCTCCCTCGGAACCCGCTACGAGCAGTACTTC. Translating gives CASSSLGTRYEQYF.

In this sample, this clonotype turned up many times. The rearrangement links TRBV18 to TRBJ2-3; a weak D match, TRBD1 (5 bases). This CDR3 spans 13 amino acids. V was pared by 5 bases and J by 0 bases, with 6 bases between. Germline V CDR1 and CDR2: KGHSH, LQKENI. The chain's CDR3 is CASSGASTDTQYF. CDR3 nucleotide sequence: TGTGCCAGCTCAGGGGCCAGCACAGATACGCAGTATTTT.

The chain links TRBV14 to TRBJ1-1, with 10 bases identical to TRBD1. The CDR3 contains 14 residues. V gave up 3 bases and J gave up 14 bases; unmatched junction bases: 12. Germline V gene sequence: CDR1 SGHDN, CDR2 FVKESK. In DNA, the CDR3 is TGTGCCAGCAGCCAGCTGACTCCGGGACAGGGGTCGTTCTTT. This translates into CASSQLTPGQGSFF.

This rearrangement joins TRBV29-1 to TRBJ2-3; 8 nucleotides match TRBD2. Germline loops: CDR1 SQVTM, CDR2 ANQGSEA. This CDR3 region has 14 residues. With 6 bases clipped from V and 2 bases from J, the junction kept 7 bases outside the gene matches. The CDR3 coding sequence is TGCAGCGTCGGGGATAGCGGGGTCACAGATACGCAGTATTTT. It translates to CSVGDSGVTDTQYF.

This clonotype turned up a few times. The rearrangement joins TRBV28 to TRBJ2-4, with D perhaps TRBD1 (6 bases). CDR1 MDHEN and CDR2 SYDVKM come from the germline V gene. The CDR3 contains 14 residues. V lost 3 bases to trimming and J lost 8 bases, with 14 bases between them. CDR3 protein: CASSFTGNQYIQYF. The CDR3 DNA reads as TGTGCCAGCAGTTTTACAGGGAATCAGTACATTCAGTACTTC.

This clonotype appeared a few times. The CDR3 protein is CSARLAGLPYNEQFF. Here the CDR3 DNA reads TGCAGTGCTAGGTTAGCGGGGTTACCCTACAATGAGCAGTTCTTC. The rearrangement links TRBV20-1 to TRBJ2-1; 8 bases line up with TRBD2. The CDR3 is 15 residues long. Germline-derived CDR1 and CDR2 are DFQATT and SNEGSKA (reference sequence). Germline trimming cut 3 bases from V and 2 bases from J; bases unmatched to any gene: 6.

This clonotype was picked up many times. This chain links TRBV29-1 with TRBJ1-5; D not resolved. The germline V and J ends were trimmed by 7 bases and 1 base, with 8 bases remaining between them. Germline V gives CDR1 SQVTM, CDR2 ANQGSEA. The CDR3 extends over 12 amino acids. Here the CDR3 DNA reads TGCAGCGCCGGAGGGAGCAATCAGCCCCAGCATTTT. This sequence encodes CSAGGSNQPQHF.

This clonotype was seen a few times. This chain uses TRBV11-1 with TRBJ2-3, with D possibly matching TRBD2 (6 bases). Germline assignment: CDR1 SGHAT and CDR2 FQDESV (reference sequence). Deletions cut 6 bases from V and 2 bases from J, with 12 bases between. This CDR3 has 14 residues. The CDR3: CASRPGVVTDTQYF. CDR3 DNA sequence: TGTGCCAGCAGGCCGGGGGTGGTCACAGATACGCAGTATTTT.

This rearrangement joins TRBV5-4 to TRBJ1-4, with D possibly being TRBD1 (5 bases). The length of the CDR3 is 15 residues. CDR1 and CDR2 (germline): SGHNT, YYREEE (reference sequence). The V and J ends lost 4 bases and 10 bases respectively, with 20 bases between them. The CDR3 sequence is CASSLRGGRVAKLFF. CDR3 coding DNA: TGTGCCAGCAGCCTCCGCGGGGGGAGGGTTGCAAAACTGTTTTTT.

In its sample, this clonotype was seen many times. The rearrangement joins TRBV12-3 or TRBV12-4 to TRBJ1-5; D might be TRBD1 (5 bases). The length of the CDR3 is 15 residues. V lost 4 bases, J lost 1 base, and 11 bases lay in between. The CDR3 coding sequence is TGTGCCAGCAGTTCCGGGACGGTGAGCAATCAGCCCCAGCATTTT. Amino acids: CASSSGTVSNQPQHF.

Points on this clonotype: This clone may be a read error of a much larger clone one base away. The genes are TRBV5-1 and TRBJ2-1; D may be TRBD1 (6 bases). With 0 bases removed from V and 5 bases from J, the gap between germline ends came to 12 bases. The CDR3 covers 15 residues. In germline, CDR1 is SGHRS, CDR2 YFSETQ. CDR3 residues: CASSLGGQSNNEQFF. CDR3 coding DNA: TGCGCCAGCAGCTTGGGGGGACAATCCAACAATGAGCAGTTCTTC.

The chain employs TRBV4-1 and TRBJ2-2, with 10 bases aligning to TRBD1. This CDR3 contains 14 residues. Germline loops: CDR1 MGHRA, CDR2 YSYEKL. V lost 4 bases to trimming and J lost 9 bases; unmatched junction nucleotides: 5. The CDR3 DNA sequence: TGCGCCAGCAGCCTCCGGGACAGGGGCTGGGAGCTGTTTTTT. Translation gives CASSLRDRGWELFF.

The chain uses TRBV14 and TRBJ1-6, with D maybe TRBD1 (6 bases). Germline CDR1 reads SGHDN; CDR2 reads FVKESK. V lost 0 bases to trimming and J lost 9 bases, with 9 bases between them. This CDR3 contains 14 residues. The CDR3 nucleotides read TGTGCCAGCAGCCAAGAACGGGGGCTTTCACCCCTCCACTTT. Translated, it gives CASSQERGLSPLHF.